Each of the 28 T cell receptor beta chains below was sequenced from the same sample in a study of T cells in Graves' hyperthyroidism and ophthalmopathy. Authors of the study amplified TCR beta CDR3 regions from RNA transcripts. Primed by the HTBI set, a first-round RT-PCR was run on the TCR CDR3. MiXCR, run by TCRdb on the multiplex PCR reads, gives a single entry per CDR3 protein. The sample comprises hundreds of thousands of distinct CDR3 sequences, about 43% of which are singletons, and just under 8.5% rests with the top ten. Sequencing used peripheral blood or thyroid tissue (not recorded which). These receptors were collected from a woman under 30 with Graves' hyperthyroidism.

A note on this clonotype: It may be a read error: a sequence one base away is much more abundant. The chain links TRBV7-2 to TRBJ2-5; 11 positions agree with TRBD1. The CDR3 spans 17 residues. J gave up 4 bases and V 5 bases, and 12 bases lay outside the gene matches. Germline V CDR1 and CDR2: SGHTA, FQGNSA. The CDR3 is CASSKGQGAWSGETQYF. The DNA for the CDR3 is TGTGCCAGCAGCAAAGGACAGGGGGCGTGGTCAGGAGAGACCCAGTACTTC.

On this clonotype: This clone may be a read error of a much larger clone one base away. The rearrangement joins TRBV2 to TRBJ2-5; no clear D gene. CDR1 is SNHLY, CDR2 FYNNEI, per germline. The CDR3 is made up of 14 amino acids. CDR3: CAISSPPAGETQYF. In DNA form, the CDR3 reads TGTGCCATCAGTTCCCCCCCAGCCGGAGAGACCCAGTACTTC. Using reference TRBV2 and TRBJ2-5 for the parts outside the CDR3, the full variable domain is EPEVTQTPSHQVTQMGQEVILRCVPISNHLYFYWYRQILGQKVEFLVSFYNNEISEKSEIFDDQFSVERPDGSNFTLKIRSTKLEDSAMYFCAISSPPAGETQYFGPGTRLLVL.

The sample holds many counts of this clonotype. The chain couples TRBV20-1 to TRBJ1-1, with 9 bases aligning to TRBD1. The germline V gene has CDR1 DFQATT and CDR2 SNEGSKA (reference sequence). V lost 2 bases to trimming and J lost 5 bases; unmatched junction nucleotides: 15. The CDR3 totals 17 residues. The DNA of the CDR3 is TGCAGTGCTAGATCCCGGGACAGGGTATTATTGAGGACTGAAGCTTTCTTT. Encoded protein: CSARSRDRVLLRTEAFF.

The count of this clonotype is one. A read error may produce the germline difference seen at one junction end. This chain uses TRBV2 with TRBJ1-4; D might be TRBD1 (6 bases). Germline V gene lookup returns CDR1 SNHLY and CDR2 FYNNEI. This CDR3 comprises 15 residues. DNA for the CDR3: TGTGTCAGCGGGGATCCGGGACATTTTAATGAAAAACTGTTTTTT. Translated: CVSGDPGHFNEKLFF.

On this clonotype itself: One end of the junction varies from germline; a read error may be responsible. The V call is TRBV7-2, the J call TRBJ2-7; 7 bases match TRBD2. Looked up from germline, CDR1 is SGHTA and CDR2 is FQGNSA. The CDR3 is 14 amino acids. CDR3 in amino acids: CASSLAVYSYEQYF. CDR3 nucleotides: TGTGCCAGCAGCCTAGCGGTTTACTCCTACGAGCAGTACTTC. Full variable domain (rest looked up from reference TRBV7-2 and TRBJ2-7): GAGVSQSPSNKVTEKGKDVELRCDPISGHTALYWYRQSLGQGLEFLIYFQGNSAPDKSGLPSDRFSAERTGGSVSTLTIQRTQQEDSAVYLCASSLAVYSYEQYFGPGTRLTVT.

The V and J genes are TRBV6-1 and TRBJ2-7; D is ambiguous. The CDR3 runs 11 residues. Between the trimmed V and J ends, which lost 6 bases and 3 bases, there was a span of 6 bases. CDR1 and CDR2 from the germline V gene are MNHNS and SASEGT. The CDR3 loop is CASRQNYEQYF. DNA of the CDR3: TGTGCCAGCAGGCAAAACTACGAGCAGTACTTC.

This clonotype has more than one count but fewer than ten. The chain employs TRBV29-1 and TRBJ2-7; a weak D match, TRBD2 (6 bases). CDR1 and CDR2 from the germline V gene are SQVTM and ANQGSEA. Trimming took off 5 bases at V and 0 bases at J, with 17 bases between the two ends. The CDR3 sequence is 15 residues long. DNA of the CDR3: TGCAGCGTTCTTTCTACTAGCCCGAGCTCCTACGAGCAGTACTTC. Its protein product is CSVLSTSPSSYEQYF.

On this clonotype: A much more abundant neighbour one base away suggests this may be a read error. The gene calls are TRBV10-3 and TRBJ1-1; D is unclear. The germline V gene encodes CDR1 ENHRY and CDR2 SYGVKD. Trimming cost V 4 bases and J 3 bases, with 6 bases left between them. This CDR3 has 12 amino acids. CDR3 amino acids: CAISARDTEAFF. As DNA, the CDR3 is TGTGCCATCAGTGCCCGAGACACTGAAGCTTTCTTT.

This clonotype came up a few times. At one end, the junction sequence differs from germline, possibly due to a read error. This sequence joins TRBV7-9 and TRBJ1-5, with D hard to call. CDR1 is SEHNR, CDR2 FQNEAQ, per germline (reference sequence). This CDR3 is 16 amino acids long. The CDR3 sequence: CASSPRPGVDNQPQHF. CDR3 DNA: TGCGCCAGCAGCCCACGGCCGGGAGTCGACAATCAGCCCCAGCATTTT.

The chain has TRBV7-8 and TRBJ1-2, with D possibly being TRBD1 (6 bases). Trimming removed 4 bases at V and 5 bases at J, with 17 bases between. CDR1 is SGHVS and CDR2 is FQNEAQ in the germline V gene. The CDR3 is 15 residues long. CDR3 nucleotides: TGTGCCAGCAGCTCCCGGACAGAGCCCGTTTATGGCTACACCTTC. This gives the protein CASSSRTEPVYGYTF. Full variable domain (remainder filled in from reference TRBV7-8 and TRBJ1-2): GAGVSQSPRYKVAKRGQDVALRCDPISGHVSLFWYQQALGQGPEFLTYFQNEAQLDKSGLPSDRFFAERPEGSVSTLKIQRTQQEDSAVYLCASSSRTEPVYGYTFGSGTRLTVV.

This clonotype appeared many times. The chain couples TRBV25-1 to TRBJ1-2; D perhaps matches TRBD1 (5 bases). The CDR3 is 12 residues long. Per germline, CDR1 MGHDK and CDR2 SYGVNS. The V end was cut by 3 bases, the J end by 6 bases, with 8 bases between. The CDR3 loop reads CASSDVGDGYTF. The CDR3, as DNA: TGTGCCAGCAGTGATGTAGGGGATGGCTACACCTTC.

This clonotype was seen ten or more times. The chain carries TRBV7-9 and TRBJ1-1; D is undetermined. This CDR3 region has 11 residues. CDR1 and CDR2 from the germline V gene are SEHNR and FQNEAQ (reference sequence). The V end was cut by 7 bases, the J end by 2 bases, with 5 bases between. CDR3 residues: CASTRNTEAFF. CDR3 nucleotides: TGTGCCAGCACCAGAAACACTGAAGCTTTCTTT.

This clonotype was counted many times. V is TRBV7-8 and J is TRBJ2-5; TRBD2 matches at 9 bases. After removal of 1 base from V and 7 bases from J, the junction contained 4 bases not matched to a gene. The CDR3 spans 14 residues. CDR1 is SGHVS, CDR2 FQNEAQ, per germline. The CDR3 DNA reads TGTGCCAGCAGCTTAGTCGGTAGCGGGAGGACCCAGTACTTC. This sequence encodes CASSLVGSGRTQYF.

This clonotype was counted ten times or more. The chain employs TRBV24-1 and TRBJ1-2, with D unresolved. The germline V gene encodes CDR1 KGHDR and CDR2 SFDVKD. The CDR3 is made up of 13 amino acids. Deletions cut 4 bases from V and 4 bases from J, with 9 bases between. CDR3 nucleotides: TGTGCCACCAGTGAACGGACGGGCTATGGCTACACCTTC. Translated: CATSERTGYGYTF.

This clonotype was seen only a few times. The chain has TRBV9 and TRBJ1-2; D ambiguous. The CDR3 loop spans 16 amino acids. The germline V gene has CDR1 SGDLS and CDR2 YYNGEE. The V end lost 0 bases, the J end lost 6 bases, and 18 bases lay between the germline ends. This CDR3 reads CASSVGFIAGLNGYTF. The DNA of the CDR3 is TGTGCCAGCAGCGTAGGGTTCATAGCTGGACTTAATGGCTACACCTTC.

CDR3 sequence reads: CSARDLAAEAFF. The CDR3, as DNA: TGCAGTGCTAGAGATTTGGCGGCTGAAGCTTTCTTT. The chain has TRBV20-1 and TRBJ1-1; D unclear. The CDR3 loop spans 12 amino acids. The germline V gene encodes CDR1 DFQATT and CDR2 SNEGSKA (reference sequence). With 0 bases removed from V and 6 bases from J, the gap between germline ends came to 8 bases.

This clonotype has at least ten counts. The genes are TRBV6-6 and TRBJ1-2; D not resolved. Trimming shortened V by 6 bases and J by 4 bases, and 12 bases separated the two germline ends. The CDR3 is made up of 13 amino acids. Germline V gene lookup returns CDR1 MNHNY and CDR2 SVGAGI (reference sequence). The CDR3 region is CASRAGRFYGYTF. Here the CDR3 DNA reads TGTGCCAGCAGGGCTGGACGGTTCTATGGCTACACCTTC.

Concerning this clonotype itself: Germline is not matched at one junction end, which may reflect a read error. The chain recombines TRBV20-1 with TRBJ1-1; D gene uncertain. The length of the CDR3 is 13 residues. The germline V gene has CDR1 DFQATT and CDR2 SNEGSKA (reference sequence). The CDR3 DNA follows: TGCAGCGCTAGGGAAAGGTTGAAGACTGAAGCTTTCTTT. Residues: CSARERLKTEAFF.

This clonotype was counted between two and nine times. This chain links TRBV19 with TRBJ2-7; the match to TRBD2 covers 13 bases. Per germline, CDR1 LNHDA and CDR2 SQIVND (reference sequence). CDR3 length equals 16 residues. V gave up 0 bases and J gave up 6 bases; unmatched junction bases: 5. CDR3 DNA: TGTGCCAGTAGTATAGAGGGGACTAGCGGGACTTCCGAGCAGTACTTC. Encoded protein: CASSIEGTSGTSEQYF.

The V call is TRBV14, the J call TRBJ1-1, with D perhaps matching TRBD1 (6 bases). V shed 1 base and J shed 6 bases, with 24 bases lying between them. Germline lookup yields CDR1 SGHDN and CDR2 FVKESK. The CDR3 length is 18 residues. The CDR3 sequence is CASSQGRADRWGRPEAFF. The CDR3 bases are TGTGCCAGCAGCCAAGGGAGAGCCGACAGGTGGGGTAGGCCTGAAGCTTTCTTT.

This clonotype showed up just a few times. This chain joins TRBV7-8 and TRBJ2-7; 11 nucleotides match TRBD2. The junction had 6 bases not matched to a gene; V was cut back by 5 bases and J by 3 bases. The CDR3 consists of 15 residues. From germline, CDR1 is SGHVS and CDR2 FQNEAQ. The CDR3 DNA sequence: TGTGCCAGCAGCAGACTAGCGGGATTGAACTACGAGCAGTACTTC. Protein sequence: CASSRLAGLNYEQYF.

In its sample, this clonotype was seen many times. A read error may account for a junction end that differs from germline. The J gene is TRBJ2-2, the V gene TRBV7-7; D remains unclear. The CDR3 is 13 amino acids. Germline V lookup: CDR1 SSHAT, CDR2 FNYEAQ (reference sequence). CDR3 bases: TGTGCTAGCAGTGATACGAACACCGGGGAGCTGTTTTTT. The encoded protein is CASSDTNTGELFF.

The J gene is TRBJ2-5, the V gene TRBV24-1; 7 nucleotides align to TRBD2. The CDR3 spans 11 residues. Germline V gene data show CDR1 as KGHDR and CDR2 as SFDVKD. With V trimmed by 4 bases and J by 9 bases, 1 base remained unmatched. The CDR3 sequence is CATSEGGAQYF. CDR3 sequence (DNA): TGTGCCACCAGTGAGGGGGGGGCCCAGTACTTC.

The rearrangement joins TRBV19 to TRBJ2-7; TRBD2 is a possible D gene (6 bases). The CDR3 length is 13 residues. Between the trimmed V and J ends, which lost 8 bases and 4 bases, there was a span of 15 bases. Germline V gives CDR1 LNHDA, CDR2 SQIVND (reference sequence). The CDR3 DNA reads as TGTGCCAGTTGCGGGACGGGGACGTACGAGCAGTACTTC. It yields the protein CASCGTGTYEQYF.

The V and J genes are TRBV15 and TRBJ2-2, with D perhaps TRBD1 (5 bases). This CDR3 has 13 residues. Trimming left V 3 bases short and J 4 bases short, with 6 bases between. Looked up from germline, CDR1 is LNHNV and CDR2 is YYDKDF (reference sequence). The DNA of the CDR3 is TGTGCCACCAGCAGTGGGGCCACCGGGGAGCTGTTTTTT. It yields the protein CATSSGATGELFF.

In regard to this clonotype: A read error may produce the germline difference seen at one junction end. The J gene is TRBJ2-7, the V gene TRBV7-9; the match to TRBD2 covers 14 bases. The CDR3 contains 19 residues. The germline gives CDR1 SEHNR, CDR2 FQNEAQ (reference sequence). CDR3 nucleotides: TGCGCCAGCAGCTTGGCCGTTACGACTAGCGGGAGGGCCTCCTACGAGCAGTACTTC. Its protein product is CASSLAVTTSGRASYEQYF.

Only one count was recorded for this clonotype. The chain has TRBV7-9 and TRBJ1-1, with a possible D match to TRBD1 (6 bases). Germline V gene data show CDR1 as SEHNR and CDR2 as FQNEAQ (reference sequence). The V end lost 2 bases, the J end lost 6 bases, and 16 bases lay between the germline ends. The CDR3 loop spans 15 amino acids. This chain's CDR3 is CASSLSVRGLAEAFF. The CDR3 DNA follows: TGTGCCAGCAGCTTAAGCGTCAGGGGCCTCGCTGAAGCTTTCTTT.

The chain has TRBV7-9 and TRBJ2-7; TRBD1 matches 7 bases. Losses at the gene ends were 5 bases for V and 2 bases for J; bases not matched to a gene: 6. This CDR3 is built from 14 residues. Germline assignment: CDR1 SEHNR and CDR2 FQNEAQ (reference sequence). The CDR3 coding sequence is TGTGCCAGCAGCGCCCCGGGACAGACCTACGAGCAGTACTTC. It is translated as CASSAPGQTYEQYF.